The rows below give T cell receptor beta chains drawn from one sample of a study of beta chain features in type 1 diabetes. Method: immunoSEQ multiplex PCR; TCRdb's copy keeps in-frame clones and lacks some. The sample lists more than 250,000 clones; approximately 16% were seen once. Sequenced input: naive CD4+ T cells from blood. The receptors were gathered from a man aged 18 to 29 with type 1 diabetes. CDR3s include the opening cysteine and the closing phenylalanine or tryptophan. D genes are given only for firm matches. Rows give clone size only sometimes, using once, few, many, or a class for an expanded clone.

DNA: TGCAGCGTTGTTGGCATCACAGATACGCAGTATTTT
CDR3: CSVVGITDTQYF
V: TRBV29-1
D: .
length: 12
J: TRBJ2-3
size: .

DNA: TGCGCCAGCATGGGACAGTGGCCTTTGTTGGGCTACACCTTC
CDR3: CASMGQWPLLGYTF
V: TRBV10-2
D: TRBD1
length: 14
J: TRBJ1-2
size: .

DNA: TGCAGCGTTGAACCGGGAGCCAACTATGGCTACACCTTC
CDR3: CSVEPGANYGYTF
V: TRBV29-1
D: .
length: 13
J: TRBJ1-2
size: .

DNA: TGTGCCAGCAGTTACTCGAAAACAGGGGGGCAGCCCCAGCATTTT
CDR3: CASSYSKTGGQPQHF
V: TRBV6-5
D: TRBD1
length: 15
J: TRBJ1-5
size: few

DNA: TGTGCCAGCAGTTCCCAGGGGACTAATGAAAAACTGTTTTTT
CDR3: CASSSQGTNEKLFF
V: TRBV28
D: .
length: 14
J: TRBJ1-4
size: .

DNA: TGTGCCAGCAACGAGGCGATGCTCACAGATACGCAGTATTTT
CDR3: CASNEAMLTDTQYF
V: TRBV28
D: .
length: 14
J: TRBJ2-3
size: few

DNA: TGTGCCAGCAGTTCCGGGACTCTTTACGAGCAGTACTTC
CDR3: CASSSGTLYEQYF
V: TRBV6-5
D: .
length: 13
J: TRBJ2-7
size: few

DNA: TGTGCCAGCAGAGAAGCACCAGGGTTTACTGAAGCTTTCTTT
CDR3: CASREAPGFTEAFF
V: TRBV6-5
D: .
length: 14
J: TRBJ1-1
size: .

DNA: TGTGCCAGCAGCGTAGCCGGGGACACTGAAGCTTTCTTT
CDR3: CASSVAGDTEAFF
V: TRBV9
D: .
length: 13
J: TRBJ1-1
size: few

DNA: TGTGCCAGCTCACCACCGGTGGTAACTGGGAGTTTCGGGGAGCTGTTTTTT
CDR3: CASSPPVVTGSFGELFF
V: TRBV18
D: .
length: 17
J: TRBJ2-2
size: .

DNA: TGTGCCAGCTCACCCCTAATCGGGGACACTGAAGCTTTCTTT
CDR3: CASSPLIGDTEAFF
V: TRBV18
D: .
length: 14
J: TRBJ1-1
size: .

DNA: TGTGCCAGTAGGATATCACAGGGATTCGGGATCAATGGCTACACCTTC
CDR3: CASRISQGFGINGYTF
V: TRBV19
D: .
length: 16
J: TRBJ1-2
size: few

DNA: TGCGCCAGCAGCCCCCCCGCGCTCTCCTACGAGCAGTACTTC
CDR3: CASSPPALSYEQYF
V: TRBV5-1
D: .
length: 14
J: TRBJ2-7
size: .

DNA: TGCGCCAGCAGCCAACTAAGACAGGGCTACGAGCAGTACTTC
CDR3: CASSQLRQGYEQYF
V: TRBV4-3
D: TRBD1
length: 14
J: TRBJ2-7
size: .

DNA: TGTGCCAGCAGTCCCGGGACTGGTGGAGAGACCCAGTACTTC
CDR3: CASSPGTGGETQYF
V: TRBV7-2
D: .
length: 14
J: TRBJ2-5
size: .

DNA: TGCGCCAGCAGCTTGGGTTCGGGCGGGGCTGGGGCCAACGTCCTGACTTTC
CDR3: CASSLGSGGAGANVLTF
V: TRBV5-1
D: .
length: 17
J: TRBJ2-6
size: .

DNA: TGTGCCAGCAGTCTGGACAGGGTTGATTCACCCCTCCACTTT
CDR3: CASSLDRVDSPLHF
V: TRBV7-2
D: TRBD1
length: 14
J: TRBJ1-6
size: few

DNA: TGCGCCAGCATGGAGGGGCCGGACAATGAGCAGTTCTTC
CDR3: CASMEGPDNEQFF
V: TRBV5-1
D: .
length: 13
J: TRBJ2-1
size: few

DNA: TGTGCCAGCTTGGGGGGTTACGAGCAGTACTTC
CDR3: CASLGGYEQYF
V: TRBV28
D: .
length: 11
J: TRBJ2-7
size: few

DNA: TGCAGCGTTGACGGGGGACAGGGGGAGACCCAGTACTTC
CDR3: CSVDGGQGETQYF
V: TRBV29-1
D: TRBD1
length: 13
J: TRBJ2-5
size: .

DNA: TGTGCCTGCATGACTAGCGCCTACAATGAGCAGTTCTTC
CDR3: CACMTSAYNEQFF
V: TRBV30
D: TRBD2
length: 13
J: TRBJ2-1
size: few

DNA: TGTGCCAGCAGTTTATGGAACAGGGCCAACTACGAGCAGTACTTC
CDR3: CASSLWNRANYEQYF
V: TRBV28
D: .
length: 15
J: TRBJ2-7
size: few

DNA: TGTGCCAGTAGTGCGGGACAGCATAGACTAAGAGGCTATGGCTACACCTTC
CDR3: CASSAGQHRLRGYGYTF
V: TRBV19
D: TRBD1
length: 17
J: TRBJ1-2
size: few

DNA: TGCGCCAGCAGCGGGGGCATGGGTCAGCCCCAGCATTTT
CDR3: CASSGGMGQPQHF
V: TRBV4-1
D: .
length: 13
J: TRBJ1-5
size: .

DNA: TGCGCCAGCAGCCAAGCCGGGACTAGCGACCTCGTAGTTACGCAGTATTTT
CDR3: CASSQAGTSDLVVTQYF
V: TRBV4-1
D: TRBD2
length: 17
J: TRBJ2-3
size: once

DNA: TGTGCCAGCAGCTTGTATCTCGAGCAGTACTTC
CDR3: CASSLYLEQYF
V: TRBV5-6
D: .
length: 11
J: TRBJ2-7
size: .

DNA: TGTGCCAGCAGCGTAGGTGGGGGGAATGAAAAACTGTTTTTT
CDR3: CASSVGGGNEKLFF
V: TRBV9
D: .
length: 14
J: TRBJ1-4
size: .

DNA: TGTGCCAGCAGTTTCCATGGCAGGGAAAAACTGTTTTTT
CDR3: CASSFHGREKLFF
V: TRBV7-8
D: .
length: 13
J: TRBJ1-4
size: few

DNA: TGTGCCAGCAGTTACGGGCCTCGGAATTCACCCCTCCACTTT
CDR3: CASSYGPRNSPLHF
V: TRBV6-8
D: .
length: 14
J: TRBJ1-6
size: .

DNA: TGTGCCAGCTCCCCACAGGCCTACGAGCAGTACTTC
CDR3: CASSPQAYEQYF
V: TRBV6-5
D: .
length: 12
J: TRBJ2-7
size: .

DNA: TGTGCCAGCAGTCAAGCCAGGGGTTCACCCCTCCACTTT
CDR3: CASSQARGSPLHF
V: TRBV9
D: .
length: 13
J: TRBJ1-6
size: few

DNA: TGTGCCAGCAGCCCCAGGGGCACAGATACGCAGTATTTT
CDR3: CASSPRGTDTQYF
V: TRBV6-6
D: .
length: 13
J: TRBJ2-3
size: .

DNA: TGTGCCAGCAGTCGGGACTACCGGAGCACAGATACGCAGTATTTT
CDR3: CASSRDYRSTDTQYF
V: TRBV27
D: TRBD2
length: 15
J: TRBJ2-3
size: few

DNA: TGCGCCAGCAGCCAAGGACAGGGGTATCCTGGCTACACCTTC
CDR3: CASSQGQGYPGYTF
V: TRBV4-1
D: TRBD1
length: 14
J: TRBJ1-2
size: .

DNA: TGTGCCAGCAGCGTCTGGGCAAATGAGCAGTTCTTC
CDR3: CASSVWANEQFF
V: TRBV7-2
D: .
length: 12
J: TRBJ2-1
size: few

DNA: TGTGCCAGCAGCTTAGGGCTCCTAGCGGCCCCTAGCACAGATACGCAGTATTTT
CDR3: CASSLGLLAAPSTDTQYF
V: TRBV7-9
D: TRBD2
length: 18
J: TRBJ2-3
size: .

DNA: TGTGCCAGCCGGGCGGGACAGGGAGCAGATACGCAGTATTTT
CDR3: CASRAGQGADTQYF
V: TRBV18
D: TRBD1
length: 14
J: TRBJ2-3
size: few

DNA: TGTGCCAGTAGGGCGGAGAGCTCCTACAATGAGCAGTTCTTC
CDR3: CASRAESSYNEQFF
V: TRBV19
D: .
length: 14
J: TRBJ2-1
size: .

DNA: TGTGCCAGCAGTTACGAGGGTGCGGTCGAGCAGTACTTC
CDR3: CASSYEGAVEQYF
V: TRBV6-6
D: .
length: 13
J: TRBJ2-7
size: .

DNA: TGTGCCAGCAGTTTATTGGCAGTCCGCACAGATACGCAGTATTTT
CDR3: CASSLLAVRTDTQYF
V: TRBV27
D: .
length: 15
J: TRBJ2-3
size: .

DNA: TGCGCCAGCAGCTTGAGGGGGACACACATGAACACTGAAGCTTTCTTT
CDR3: CASSLRGTHMNTEAFF
V: TRBV5-1
D: .
length: 16
J: TRBJ1-1
size: .

DNA: TGTGCCAGCAGCTCATCGGACAGGGGCTCGAACGAGCAGTACTTC
CDR3: CASSSSDRGSNEQYF
V: TRBV7-2
D: TRBD1
length: 15
J: TRBJ2-7
size: .

DNA: TGCAGCGTTGAACCGACAGGGAGGAGGGACGAGCAGTACTTC
CDR3: CSVEPTGRRDEQYF
V: TRBV29-1
D: .
length: 14
J: TRBJ2-7
size: .

DNA: TGTGCCAGCAGCAAAGCTTCGGTCTACGAGCAGTACTTC
CDR3: CASSKASVYEQYF
V: TRBV25-1
D: .
length: 13
J: TRBJ2-7
size: few

DNA: TGTGCCAGCAGTGAAGACATTTACTATGGCTACACCTTC
CDR3: CASSEDIYYGYTF
V: TRBV6-5
D: .
length: 13
J: TRBJ1-2
size: few

DNA: TGCGCCAGCAGCTTGGGCAGGGCGGACACTGAAGCTTTCTTT
CDR3: CASSLGRADTEAFF
V: TRBV5-1
D: .
length: 14
J: TRBJ1-1
size: .